The 2 T cell receptor beta chains below were found in one sample sequenced in a study of spatial heterogeneity in lung cancer (dated by TCRdb to about 2019). Libraries were made using 5' RACE. Sequencing instrument: NextSeq 500. In TCRdb, the public reads were trimmed at Q25 with fastp and aligned with MiXCR, with productive beta chains retained. Here each entry gathers all rows of one CDR3 protein and keeps the most common genes and DNA. Recorded for this sample are about 52,000 distinct CDR3 sequences; under 8% of them occurred a single time. Around 35% of the sample is held by the ten biggest clonotypes. The sample's time point, from its label and the paper: blood at routine non-recurrence follow-up after resection. For TCR sequencing, whole RNA was extracted from tumor and nontumor lung tissue, or from cryopreserved PBMC samples, and no cell sorting was done. Sequenced material: PBMCs, taken at follow-up. These receptors originate from a female donor with early-stage non-small cell lung cancer.

This clonotype was found many times. The chain employs TRBV6-5 and TRBJ2-2; D unresolved. CDR3 length: 14 residues. The germline CDR1 and CDR2 sequences are MNHEY and SVGAGI. V was shortened by 2 bases and J by 0 bases, with 4 bases between the two germline ends. Here the CDR3 DNA reads TGTGCCAGCAGTTACGGGGCGAACACCGGGGAGCTGTTTTTT. This codes for CASSYGANTGELFF.

The chain carries TRBV4-1 and TRBJ2-7; 10 nucleotides agree with TRBD2. Per germline, CDR1 MGHRA and CDR2 YSYEKL. Germline trimming cut 3 bases from V and 0 bases from J; bases unmatched to any gene: 11. The CDR3 length is 18 residues. CDR3 in DNA: TGCGCCAGCAGCCAGGGGGGGGTACTAGCGGGGCCCTCCTACGAGCAGTACTTC. Protein: CASSQGGVLAGPSYEQYF.